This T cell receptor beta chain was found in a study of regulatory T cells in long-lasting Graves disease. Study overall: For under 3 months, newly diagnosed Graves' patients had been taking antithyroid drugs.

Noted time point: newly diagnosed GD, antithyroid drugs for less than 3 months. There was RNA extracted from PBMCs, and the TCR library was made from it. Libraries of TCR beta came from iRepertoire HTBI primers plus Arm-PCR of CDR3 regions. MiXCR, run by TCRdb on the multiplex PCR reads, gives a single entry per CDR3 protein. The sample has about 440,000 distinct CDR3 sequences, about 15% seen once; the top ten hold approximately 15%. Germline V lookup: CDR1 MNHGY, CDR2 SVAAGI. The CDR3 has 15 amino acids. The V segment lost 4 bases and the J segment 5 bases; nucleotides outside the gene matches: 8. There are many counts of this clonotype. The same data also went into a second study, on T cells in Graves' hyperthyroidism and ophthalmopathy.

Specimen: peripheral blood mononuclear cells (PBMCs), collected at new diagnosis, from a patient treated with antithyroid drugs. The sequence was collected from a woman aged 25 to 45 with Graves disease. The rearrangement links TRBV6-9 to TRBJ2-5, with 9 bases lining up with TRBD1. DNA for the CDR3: TGTGCCAGCAGTTTGGGACAGGGCAGGAGGGAGACCCAGTACTTC. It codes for CASSLGQGRRETQYF.